The clone carrying this T cell receptor (beta chain) was seen more than once but under ten times. The sample belongs to a study of cytomegalovirus exposure and HLA in healthy donors. Primers included in the PCR were 60 Vbeta and 13 Jbeta primers. The data were produced by immunoSEQ multiplex PCR, yet TCRdb's version contains in-frame clones alone and is incomplete. The table shows tens of thousands of clones, with approximately 90% occurring only once. The CDR3 is made up of 16 amino acids. The germline V gene encodes CDR1 LNHDA and CDR2 SQIVND (reference sequence). J lost 5 bases, V lost 3 bases, and 9 bases had no gene match.

Sequencing was done on a sample of PBMCs. The receptor's source is a middle-aged woman in good health and CMV-seropositive. The chain joins TRBV19 to TRBJ2-1, with 8 nucleotides matching TRBD2. The CDR3 sequence: CASSIGAGGRDNEQFF. CDR3 nucleotides: TGTGCCAGTAGTATTGGGGCGGGAGGAAGAGACAATGAGCAGTTCTTC.